A selection of T cell receptor beta chains follows, all from one sample in a study of blood T cell repertoires in COVID-19. Libraries were prepared by immunoSEQ multiplex PCR; TCRdb keeps only in-frame clonotypes and omits some of them. This table has about 480,000 clones, 70% to 90% appearing once. The sequencing sample was made of peripheral blood. These receptor sequences come from a woman in her fifties or sixties with COVID-19, enrolled during active disease. The CDR3 runs from the conserved cysteine through the conserved F or W. Each record gives: clone size, D gene, J gene, V gene, CDR3 DNA, CDR3 protein. D genes are given only for firm matches. Some rows mark clone size as missing; the rest say once, few, many or name a class of expanded clone.

size: .
D: TRBD1
J: TRBJ1-4
V: TRBV18
DNA: TGTGCCAGCTCCACGTTCGGGACAGACAATGAAAAACTGTTTTTT
CDR3: CASSTFGTDNEKLFF

size: .
D: .
J: TRBJ1-1
V: TRBV25-1
DNA: TGTGCCAGCAGGGCAGCCGGGGTTGGCACTGAAGCTTTCTTT
CDR3: CASRAAGVGTEAFF

size: once
D: TRBD2
J: TRBJ2-5
V: TRBV30
DNA: TGTGCCTGGAGACCCCCGGGACTAGCGGGGGGCGGGGGGTCCCAGTACTTC
CDR3: CAWRPPGLAGGGGSQYF

size: .
D: TRBD1
J: TRBJ1-2
V: TRBV7-2
DNA: TGTGCCAGCAGCCGAGACAGGGACTATGGCTACACCTTC
CDR3: CASSRDRDYGYTF

size: .
D: TRBD1
J: TRBJ1-2
V: TRBV13
DNA: TGTGCCAGCAGCTTTACCGGGACAGGTTCTAACTATGGCTACACCTTC
CDR3: CASSFTGTGSNYGYTF

size: .
D: TRBD2
J: TRBJ2-1
V: TRBV11-3
DNA: TGTGCCAGCAGCTTAGAACCCCTAGCGGGGGGGTTCGTCGACAATGAGCAGTTCTTC
CDR3: CASSLEPLAGGFVDNEQFF

size: .
D: .
J: TRBJ2-1
V: TRBV29-1
DNA: TGCAGCGTTGAAGATCGAATGGCAGGGGAGAGTGAGCAGTTCTTC
CDR3: CSVEDRMAGESEQFF

size: once
D: .
J: TRBJ1-4
V: TRBV19
DNA: TGTGCCAGTGAGGCGCGGGGCAGGGATGAAAAACTGTTTTTT
CDR3: CASEARGRDEKLFF

size: .
D: TRBD2
J: TRBJ2-5
V: TRBV3-1/TRBV3-2
DNA: TGTGCCAGCTTCCCGTCGGAGACTAGCGGGGGAGGGAAGACCCAGTACTTC
CDR3: CASFPSETSGGGKTQYF

size: .
D: TRBD1
J: TRBJ1-4
V: TRBV28
DNA: TGTGCCAGCAGTTTGACAGGGGATGAAAAACTGTTTTTT
CDR3: CASSLTGDEKLFF

size: .
D: .
J: TRBJ1-3
V: TRBV19
DNA: TGTGCCAGTAGTCCCGAGGACAGCCGCCAGTCCATATATTTT
CDR3: CASSPEDSRQSIYF

size: .
D: .
J: TRBJ2-7
V: TRBV25-1
DNA: TGTGCCAGCAGTGAAGACGCGGGTGGGCCCTACGAGCAGTACTTC
CDR3: CASSEDAGGPYEQYF

size: once
D: .
J: TRBJ2-5
V: TRBV18
DNA: TGTGCCAGCTCACCTTCACCAGGCGAGACCCAGTACTTC
CDR3: CASSPSPGETQYF

size: few
D: .
J: TRBJ2-7
V: TRBV5-1
DNA: TGCGCCAGCAGCCGGGGCCCGGGGGAATACGAGCAGTACTTC
CDR3: CASSRGPGEYEQYF

size: .
D: .
J: TRBJ2-5
V: TRBV7-2
DNA: TGTGCCAGCAGCCTCCTATGGGAGACCCAGTACTTC
CDR3: CASSLLWETQYF

size: .
D: .
J: TRBJ1-4
V: TRBV2
DNA: TGTGCCAGGGGACTCGGGACGGAAAATGAAAAACTGTTTTTT
CDR3: CARGLGTENEKLFF

size: .
D: .
J: TRBJ1-2
V: TRBV29-1
DNA: TGCAGCGTGTACATGGATGGCTACACCTTC
CDR3: CSVYMDGYTF

size: .
D: TRBD1
J: TRBJ1-6
V: TRBV3-1/TRBV3-2
DNA: TGTGCCAGCAGCCAAGTGGACAGGACTAATTCACCCCTCCACTTT
CDR3: CASSQVDRTNSPLHF

size: .
D: .
J: TRBJ2-7
V: TRBV28
DNA: TGTGCCAGCAGTTTAACACAGGACAAAATCTACGAGCAGTACTTC
CDR3: CASSLTQDKIYEQYF

size: .
D: .
J: TRBJ1-5
V: TRBV28
DNA: TGTGCCGGAGGGGAGGGGCTTCAGGATCAGCCCCAGCATTTT
CDR3: CAGGEGLQDQPQHF

size: once
D: TRBD1
J: TRBJ1-2
V: TRBV24-1
DNA: TGTGCCACCAGTGACTCCGGGACAGAGGATGGCTACACCTTC
CDR3: CATSDSGTEDGYTF

size: .
D: .
J: TRBJ1-6
V: TRBV25-1
DNA: TGTGCCACCATCGCCCGAGTCTGGTCCAATTCACCCCTCCACTTT
CDR3: CATIARVWSNSPLHF

size: .
D: .
J: TRBJ2-3
V: TRBV10-1
DNA: TGCGCCAGCAGTGAAGAGCCGAGCACAGATACGCAGTATTTT
CDR3: CASSEEPSTDTQYF

size: .
D: .
J: TRBJ2-7
V: TRBV29-1
DNA: TGCAGCGTTGGGGTCCAGAGGAGAAACTTCTACGAGCAGTACTTC
CDR3: CSVGVQRRNFYEQYF

size: .
D: .
J: TRBJ1-5
V: TRBV28
DNA: TGTGCCAGCAGTTTATTGCGGGTGAGTCAGCCCCAGCATTTT
CDR3: CASSLLRVSQPQHF

size: .
D: .
J: TRBJ1-3
V: TRBV12-3/TRBV12-4
DNA: TGTGCCAGCAGTTTATTCGGGGACACCATATATTTT
CDR3: CASSLFGDTIYF

size: .
D: TRBD1
J: TRBJ1-1
V: TRBV7-9
DNA: TGTGCCAGCAGTCCAGGGGGGAGCACTGAAGCTTTCTTT
CDR3: CASSPGGSTEAFF

size: .
D: TRBD2
J: TRBJ2-3
V: TRBV28
DNA: TGTGCCAGCAGTCGCGTTATAGCGGGGCCAGATACGCAGTATTTT
CDR3: CASSRVIAGPDTQYF

size: .
D: .
J: TRBJ2-7
V: TRBV18
DNA: TGTGCCAGCTCACCGCGAACGGACAGTTCCTACGAGCAGTACTTC
CDR3: CASSPRTDSSYEQYF